This TCR beta chain was captured in a study of shared clonotypes between healthy human individuals. Study-wide results and limits: Rarefaction revealed incomplete sorted-subset sequencing despite large depth.

The table came from immunoSEQ multiplex PCR; TCRdb's copy has only in-frame clones and leaves some out. The data show about 2.3 million clones, about 92% seen once. Per the germline V gene, CDR1 is DFQATT and CDR2 is SNEGSKA (reference sequence). The V and J ends lost 7 bases and 11 bases respectively, with 14 bases between them. This CDR3 is 10 amino acids long. With regard to this clone: The antigen is unknown.

This sequence was found in a man aged 18 to 29 in good health. Some clones in this sample may be carry-over from other donors' samples. The rearrangement links TRBV20-1 to TRBJ1-1; D is perhaps TRBD1 (5 bases). The specimen was naive CD4+ T cells from PBMCs. Subset described: CD45RA+ positively selected. The CDR3 nucleotides are TGCAGTGTCTTGGACACCGACGCTTTCTTT. It is translated as CSVLDTDAFF.